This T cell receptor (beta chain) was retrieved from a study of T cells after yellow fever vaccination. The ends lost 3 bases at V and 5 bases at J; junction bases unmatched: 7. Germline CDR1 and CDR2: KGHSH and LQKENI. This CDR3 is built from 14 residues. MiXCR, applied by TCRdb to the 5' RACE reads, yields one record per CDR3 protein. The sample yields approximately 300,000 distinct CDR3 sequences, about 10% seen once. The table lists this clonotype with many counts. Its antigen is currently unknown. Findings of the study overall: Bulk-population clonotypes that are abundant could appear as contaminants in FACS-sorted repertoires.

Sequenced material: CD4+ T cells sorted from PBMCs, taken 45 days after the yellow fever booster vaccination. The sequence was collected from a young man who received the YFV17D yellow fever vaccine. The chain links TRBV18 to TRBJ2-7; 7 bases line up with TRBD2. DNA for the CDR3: TGTGCCAGCTCACCCCAGCGGGGTTCAGACGAGCAGTACTTC. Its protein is CASSPQRGSDEQYF.